The 21 T cell receptor beta chains given below trace back to one sample, sequenced in a study of blood T cell repertoires in COVID-19. Libraries were prepared by immunoSEQ multiplex PCR; TCRdb keeps only in-frame clonotypes and omits some of them. Altogether some 250,000 clones are present, roughly 88% being singletons, with the ten largest covering 0.65% to 0.9%. Sequencing input: peripheral blood. The source of these receptors is a woman aged 30 to 39 with acute or convalescent COVID-19.

This clone occurred once. The V call is TRBV5-4, the J call TRBJ2-7, with D tentatively TRBD1 (6 bases). V lost 0 bases to trimming and J lost 12 bases, with 16 bases between them. Germline V gives CDR1 SGHNT, CDR2 YYREEE (reference sequence). This CDR3 region has 13 residues. The DNA for the CDR3 is TGTGCCAGCAGCTTGGGACCTAACAGGGTTCCGTACTTC. It codes for CASSLGPNRVPYF.

This CDR3 reads CASSPTGHFQPQHF. In DNA, the CDR3 is TGTGCCAGCAGCCCAACGGGACATTTTCAGCCCCAGCATTTT. J is TRBJ1-5 and V is TRBV3-1 (or the pseudogene TRBV3-2), with D perhaps matching TRBD1 (6 bases). The germline V gene encodes CDR1 LGHDT and CDR2 YNNKEL (reference sequence). Trimming pared 4 bases from V and 6 bases from J, leaving 13 bases between. The CDR3 sequence is 14 residues long.

This clone has a single count. The chain recombines TRBV24-1 with TRBJ1-2, with 8 nucleotides matching TRBD1. CDR1 is KGHDR and CDR2 is SFDVKD in the germline V gene. Trimming at V came to 9 bases and at J to 4 bases, leaving 3 bases not matched to a gene. The CDR3 length is 12 residues. CDR3 loop: CATQGAVYGYTF. In DNA, the CDR3 is TGTGCCACCCAGGGGGCAGTCTATGGCTACACCTTC.

The rearrangement links TRBV11-3 to TRBJ1-1, with D unresolved. The V and J ends lost 5 bases and 0 bases respectively, with 16 bases between them. CDR1 and CDR2 (germline): SGHNT, YENEEA. CDR3 size: 16 residues. CDR3 sequence reads: CASSPYDGGMNTEAFF. DNA for the CDR3: TGTGCCAGCAGCCCGTACGATGGCGGTATGAACACTGAAGCTTTCTTT. Complete variable domain (other parts from reference TRBV11-3 and TRBJ1-1): EAGVVQSPRYKIIEKKQPVAFWCNPISGHNTLYWYLQNLGQGPELLIRYENEEAVDDSQLPKDRFSAERLKGVDSTLKIQPAELGDSAVYLCASSPYDGGMNTEAFFGQGTRLTVV.

The chain has TRBV4-3 and TRBJ1-2; 8 bases align to TRBD1. Germline CDR1 LGHNA, CDR2 YSLEER. With 1 base clipped from V and 2 bases from J, the junction kept 0 bases outside the gene matches. The CDR3 extends over 14 amino acids. In DNA, the CDR3 is TGCGCCAGCAGCCAAGGGGACAGGAACTATGGCTACACCTTC. This codes for CASSQGDRNYGYTF.

CDR3 nucleotide sequence: TGTGCCAGCGGATTACAGGGGGCGGTTGGCTACACCTTC. Translation gives CASGLQGAVGYTF. The chain uses TRBV27 and TRBJ1-2; TRBD1 matches at 9 bases. The length of the CDR3 is 13 residues. Germline loops: CDR1 MNHEY, CDR2 SMNVEV (reference sequence). The J segment lost 7 bases and the V segment lost 8 bases, leaving 8 bases of the junction unmatched.

This chain links TRBV6-5 with TRBJ1-4; no reliable D call. Trimming cost V 6 bases and J 0 bases, with 11 bases left between them. This CDR3 spans 15 amino acids. Germline-derived CDR1 and CDR2 are MNHEY and SVGAGI. The DNA of the CDR3 is TGTGCCAGCAGAACCTACGGTACAACTAATGAAAAACTGTTTTTT. Protein: CASRTYGTTNEKLFF.

The chain has TRBV7-9 and TRBJ2-1; D is unresolved. The V end lost 5 bases, the J end lost 6 bases, and 14 bases lay between the germline ends. This CDR3 is built from 14 residues. Germline values: CDR1 SEHNR, CDR2 FQNEAQ (reference sequence). The CDR3 spells CASSLDLVANEQFF. The CDR3 nucleotides read TGTGCCAGCAGCCTAGACCTAGTTGCCAATGAGCAGTTCTTC.

The rearrangement links TRBV19 to TRBJ2-5, with 12 nucleotides matching TRBD1. V was clipped by 5 bases and J by 2 bases; unmatched bases: 3. Germline assignment: CDR1 LNHDA and CDR2 SQIVND (reference sequence). This CDR3 spans 15 amino acids. As DNA, the CDR3 is TGTGCCAGTAGTTGGGACAGGGGGCCACAAGAGACCCAGTACTTC. Translating gives CASSWDRGPQETQYF.

The V and J genes are TRBV25-1 and TRBJ2-5, with 7 nucleotides matching TRBD1. CDR3 length equals 14 residues. With 6 bases clipped from V and 0 bases from J, the junction kept 4 bases outside the gene matches. From germline, CDR1 is MGHDK and CDR2 SYGVNS. Written as DNA, the CDR3 is TGTGCCAGCAGCCTTGGGACAGACCAAGAGACCCAGTACTTC. Translating it yields CASSLGTDQETQYF.

The chain has TRBV5-1 and TRBJ2-5; the match to TRBD2 covers 9 bases. V shed 1 base and J 2 bases; nucleotides not matched to a gene: 6. CDR3 size: 16 residues. In germline, CDR1 is SGHRS, CDR2 YFSETQ. This CDR3 reads CASSLSGRKTQETQYF. Here the CDR3 DNA reads TGCGCCAGCAGCTTGAGCGGGAGGAAAACACAAGAGACCCAGTACTTC. The variable domain in full, completed from reference TRBV5-1 and TRBJ2-5, reads KAGVTQTPRYLIKTRGQQVTLSCSPISGHRSVSWYQQTPGQGLQFLFEYFSETQRNKGNFPGRFSGRQFSNSRSEMNVSTLELGDSALYLCASSLSGRKTQETQYFGPGTRLLVL.

In its sample, this clone was seen a few times. The rearrangement joins TRBV6-1 to TRBJ1-1; no definite D call. V lost 3 bases and J 10 bases, leaving 12 bases between the germline ends. The CDR3 covers 12 residues. The germline V gene encodes CDR1 MNHNS and CDR2 SASEGT. The CDR3 reads CASSDEGRVAFF. CDR3 coding DNA: TGTGCCAGCAGTGATGAGGGCAGAGTAGCTTTCTTT.

V gene TRBV5-6 combines with J gene TRBJ2-5; TRBD2 agrees at 10 bases. The CDR3 length is 15 residues. CDR1 is SGHDT, CDR2 YYEEEE, per germline. V shed 2 bases and J 2 bases; nucleotides not matched to a gene: 3. The CDR3 bases are TGTGCCAGCAGCTTAAAAGCGGGAGGGCAAGAGACCCAGTACTTC. It translates to CASSLKAGGQETQYF.

This sequence joins TRBV14 and TRBJ2-7, with TRBD2 identical over 13 bases. J lost 1 base, V lost 1 base, and 7 bases had no gene match. This CDR3 has 18 amino acids. Germline V gives CDR1 SGHDN, CDR2 FVKESK. This CDR3 reads CASSQVTSGRARSYEQYF. The CDR3 nucleotides read TGTGCCAGCAGCCAAGTAACTAGCGGGAGGGCCAGGTCCTACGAGCAGTACTTC. Full variable domain (rest looked up from reference TRBV14 and TRBJ2-7): EAGVTQFPSHSVIEKGQTVTLRCDPISGHDNLYWYRRVMGKEIKFLLHFVKESKQDESGMPNNRFLAERTGGTYSTLKVQPAELEDSGVYFCASSQVTSGRARSYEQYFGPGTRLTVT.

The CDR3 protein is CAISASGGNTGELFF. The CDR3 nucleotides read TGTGCCATCAGTGCCTCAGGGGGGAACACCGGGGAGCTGTTTTTT. The J gene is TRBJ2-2, the V gene TRBV10-3, with 7 bases fitting TRBD1. Looked up from germline, CDR1 is ENHRY and CDR2 is SYGVKD. V was pared by 4 bases and J by 1 base, with 3 bases of the junction left unmatched. The CDR3 length is 15 residues.

The V and J genes are TRBV2 and TRBJ2-1; D is perhaps TRBD2 (5 bases). Germline-derived CDR1 and CDR2 are SNHLY and FYNNEI. This CDR3 is 15 amino acids long. V lost 7 bases to trimming and J lost 0 bases, with 13 bases between them. CDR3 protein: CASTRGWSSYNEQFF. Here the CDR3 DNA reads TGTGCCAGCACACGGGGTTGGAGCTCCTACAATGAGCAGTTCTTC.

The V gene is TRBV18, the J gene TRBJ1-5; D might be TRBD1 (5 bases). The CDR3 contains 13 residues. V lost 6 bases to trimming and J lost 4 bases, with 10 bases between them. Germline CDR1 is KGHSH and CDR2 is LQKENI. The CDR3 nucleotides read TGTGCCAGCTCCCCGACAGAGAATCAGCCCCAGCATTTT. The encoded protein is CASSPTENQPQHF.

The chain has TRBV19 and TRBJ1-3; the D is unclear. V lost 1 base to trimming and J lost 4 bases, with 5 bases between them. Germline V gene lookup returns CDR1 LNHDA and CDR2 SQIVND (reference sequence). CDR3 size: 13 residues. CDR3 loop: CASSIAQGNTIYF. The CDR3 DNA reads TGTGCCAGTAGTATAGCCCAAGGAAACACCATATATTTT.

The CDR3 sequence is CASIKGIYEQYF. In nucleotides, the CDR3 is TGTGCCAGCATTAAGGGGATCTACGAGCAGTACTTC. This chain links TRBV6-5 with TRBJ2-7; weak D call: TRBD1 (5 bases). Trimming left V 7 bases short and J 3 bases short, with 10 bases between. The CDR3 has 12 amino acids. Germline CDR1 and CDR2: MNHEY and SVGAGI.

This chain uses TRBV5-1 with TRBJ2-2; 9 nucleotides agree with TRBD2. V lost 3 bases, J lost 0 bases, and 6 bases stayed unmatched. The CDR3 is 17 amino acids. CDR1 and CDR2 (germline): SGHRS, YFSETQ. CDR3 sequence reads: CASSSRTSASNTGELFF. The CDR3 nucleotides read TGCGCCAGCAGCTCCCGGACTAGCGCCTCGAACACCGGGGAGCTGTTTTTT.

The chain carries TRBV11-2 and TRBJ2-1, with 8 bases matching TRBD2. Germline CDR1 is SGHAT and CDR2 is FQNNGV. This CDR3 is built from 15 residues. V trimming: 3 bases; J trimming: 9 bases; junction bases outside the gene matches: 10. Written as DNA, the CDR3 is TGTGCCAGCAGCTTGGGGACTAGGGGACCCGCTGAGCAGTTCTTC. Protein sequence: CASSLGTRGPAEQFF.